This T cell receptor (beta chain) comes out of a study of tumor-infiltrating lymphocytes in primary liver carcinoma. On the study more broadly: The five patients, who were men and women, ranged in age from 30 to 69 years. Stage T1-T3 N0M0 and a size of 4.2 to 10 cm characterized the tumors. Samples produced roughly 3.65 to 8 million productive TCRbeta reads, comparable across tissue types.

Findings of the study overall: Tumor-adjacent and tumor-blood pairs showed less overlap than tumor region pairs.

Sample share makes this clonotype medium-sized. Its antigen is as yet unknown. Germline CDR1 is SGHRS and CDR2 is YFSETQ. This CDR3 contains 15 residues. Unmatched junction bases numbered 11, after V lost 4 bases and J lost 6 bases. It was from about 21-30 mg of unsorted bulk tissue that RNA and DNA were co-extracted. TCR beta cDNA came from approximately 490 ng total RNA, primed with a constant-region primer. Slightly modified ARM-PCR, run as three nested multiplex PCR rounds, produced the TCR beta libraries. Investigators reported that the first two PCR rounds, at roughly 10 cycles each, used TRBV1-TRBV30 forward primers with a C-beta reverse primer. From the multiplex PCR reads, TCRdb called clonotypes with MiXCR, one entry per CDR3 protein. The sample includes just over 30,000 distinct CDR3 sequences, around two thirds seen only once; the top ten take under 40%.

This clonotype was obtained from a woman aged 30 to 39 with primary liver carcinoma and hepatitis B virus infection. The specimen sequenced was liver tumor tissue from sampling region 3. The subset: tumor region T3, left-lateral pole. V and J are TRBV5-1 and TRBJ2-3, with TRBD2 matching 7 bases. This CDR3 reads CASSKTWREYDTQYF. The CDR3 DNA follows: TGCGCCAGCAGCAAAACCTGGCGGGAGTACGATACGCAGTATTTT.